Each of the 2 T cell receptor beta chains below was sequenced from the same sample in a study of technical replicates of blood from a handful of donors. The assay was immunoSEQ multiplex PCR, and TCRdb's table has in-frame clones only and misses some. Among over 55,000 clones, 85% to 90% were seen once, and the ten largest hold under 6.5%. Specimen: PBMCs. These receptors all stem from a human donor in good health. Some clones in this sample may be carry-over from other donors' samples.

This rearrangement joins TRBV4-1 to TRBJ2-3, with 11 bases matching TRBD2. The CDR3 length is 12 residues. Germline V lookup: CDR1 MGHRA, CDR2 YSYEKL. V was pared by 8 bases and J by 5 bases, with 0 bases of the junction left unmatched. CDR3 region: CASGLAGDTQYF. CDR3 bases: TGCGCCAGCGGACTAGCGGGAGATACGCAGTATTTT.

This clone was detected once. The V gene is TRBV30, the J gene TRBJ2-7; 10 bases align to TRBD2. CDR1 is GTSNPN and CDR2 is SVGIG in the germline V gene (reference sequence). The V gene end was trimmed by 4 bases and the J gene end by 3 bases; junction bases not matched to a gene: 15. CDR3 size: 17 residues. CDR3 sequence (DNA): TGTGCCTGGATGGTTGGAAGGACTAGCGGAGGGGACTACGAGCAGTACTTC. Protein product: CAWMVGRTSGGDYEQYF.